One and the same sample provided the 25 T cell receptor beta chains below, sequenced in a study of HIV-infected patients and healthy controls. Via MiXCR, TCRdb re-called the 5' RACE reads, giving one row per CDR3 protein. The data show some 70,000 distinct CDR3 sequences, about 19% seen once. The specimen sequenced was CD4+ T cells from blood. These receptor sequences come from a human donor in good health.

This clonotype was counted at least ten times. This sequence joins TRBV7-2 and TRBJ2-1; D unresolved. This CDR3 is built from 15 residues. Trimming left V 2 bases short and J 6 bases short, with 14 bases between. The germline gives CDR1 SGHTA, CDR2 FQGNSA. The CDR3 nucleotides are TGTGCCAGCAGCTTACCCCGGCCGTTTATCAATGAGCAGTTCTTC. This translates into CASSLPRPFINEQFF. The full variable domain, completed using reference TRBV7-2 and TRBJ2-1, is GAGVSQSPSNKVTEKGKDVELRCDPISGHTALYWYRQSLGQGLEFLIYFQGNSAPDKSGLPSDRFSAERTGGSVSTLTIQRTQQEDSAVYLCASSLPRPFINEQFFGPGTRLTVL.

In its sample, this clonotype was seen a few times. This chain links TRBV5-4 with TRBJ1-5; TRBD1 agrees at 9 bases. Germline V lookup: CDR1 SGHNT, CDR2 YYREEE (reference sequence). There are 16 residues in the CDR3. Trimming cost V 1 base and J 3 bases; bases outside gene matches: 5. CDR3 sequence: CASSLSGQGVNQPQHF. The CDR3, as DNA: TGTGCCAGCAGCTTGTCGGGACAGGGCGTCAATCAGCCCCAGCATTTT.

This clonotype appeared many times. The chain joins TRBV7-8 to TRBJ2-5, with TRBD2 matching 7 bases. The germline V gene encodes CDR1 SGHVS and CDR2 FQNEAQ. The CDR3 length is 14 residues. J lost 3 bases, V lost 5 bases, and 6 bases had no gene match. DNA of the CDR3: TGTGCCAGCAGCCCGAAGACTAGCAAAGAGACCCAGTACTTC. It is translated as CASSPKTSKETQYF.

In this sample, this clonotype turned up once. This chain uses TRBV19 with TRBJ1-2; D gene unclear. CDR3 length equals 17 residues. Germline V CDR1 and CDR2: LNHDA, SQIVND (reference sequence). V dropped 7 bases and J dropped 5 bases, with 26 bases sitting between them. DNA of the CDR3: TGTGCCAGTATGGATCTTAAGCAGTCCCCGGGAGGGTATGGCTACACCTTC. Its protein product is CASMDLKQSPGGYGYTF.

The J gene is TRBJ1-2, the V gene TRBV19, with D uncertain. Germline values: CDR1 LNHDA, CDR2 SQIVND (reference sequence). The CDR3 contains 14 residues. V was pared by 7 bases and J by 4 bases, with 16 bases between. CDR3 amino acids: CASKKQDGLYGYTF. DNA of the CDR3: TGTGCCAGTAAGAAGCAGGACGGACTCTATGGCTACACCTTC.

The chain has TRBV11-2 and TRBJ2-1, with TRBD2 matching 10 bases. The trim removed 5 bases at V and 4 bases at J, leaving 8 bases unmatched. Germline V gene data show CDR1 as SGHAT and CDR2 as FQNNGV. The CDR3 has 16 residues. The CDR3 DNA follows: TGTGCCAGCAGCAAGGGGGCTAGCGGGGGTTACAATGAGCAGTTCTTC. Translating gives CASSKGASGGYNEQFF.

This clonotype was counted between two and nine times. Here the CDR3 reads CAISLSDRGNSPLHF. CDR3 in DNA: TGTGCCATCAGTCTTTCGGACAGGGGGAATTCACCCCTCCACTTT. V usage is TRBV10-3 and J usage is TRBJ1-6; 10 bases map to TRBD1. After removal of 5 bases from V and 7 bases from J, the junction contained 5 bases not matched to a gene. CDR1 ENHRY and CDR2 SYGVKD come from the germline V gene. CDR3 length: 15 residues.

The sample holds many counts of this clonotype. The V call is TRBV29-1, the J call TRBJ1-1, with D possibly TRBD1 on 5 matching bases. V gave up 5 bases and J gave up 4 bases, with 14 bases separating them. Germline V CDR1 and CDR2: SQVTM, ANQGSEA. This CDR3 has 13 residues. In DNA, the CDR3 is TGCAGCGTTTGGGTCGGGGGGAGCACTGAAGCTTTCTTT. Its protein product is CSVWVGGSTEAFF. The full variable domain, completed using reference TRBV29-1 and TRBJ1-1, is SAVISQKPSRDICQRGTSLTIQCQVDSQVTMMFWYRQQPGQSLTLIATANQGSEATYESGFVIDKFPISRPNLTFSTLTVSNMSPEDSSIYLCSVWVGGSTEAFFGQGTRLTVV.

This clonotype was counted a few times. The J gene is TRBJ2-5, the V gene TRBV11-2; tentatively, D is TRBD2 (6 bases). Germline assignment: CDR1 SGHAT and CDR2 FQNNGV. V lost 5 bases, J lost 5 bases, and 12 bases lay in between. This CDR3 is built from 13 residues. The CDR3 sequence: CASSVGTSETQYF. The CDR3 nucleotides are TGTGCCAGCAGCGTTGGGACTTCGGAGACCCAGTACTTC.

V usage is TRBV10-3 and J usage is TRBJ1-5; D is ambiguous. The V and J ends lost 0 bases and 4 bases respectively, with 10 bases between them. CDR3 length: 15 amino acids. The germline gives CDR1 ENHRY, CDR2 SYGVKD. The chain's CDR3 is CAISESQTLNQPQHF. Written as DNA, the CDR3 is TGTGCCATCAGTGAGTCGCAAACATTGAATCAGCCCCAGCATTTT.

This clonotype was seen ten or more times. V gene TRBV5-1 combines with J gene TRBJ2-7; D gene ambiguous. CDR1 and CDR2 from the germline V gene are SGHRS and YFSETQ. This CDR3 is built from 11 residues. Deletions cut 0 bases from V and 7 bases from J, with 5 bases between. This CDR3 reads CASSLDREQYF. The CDR3 bases are TGCGCCAGCAGCTTGGATCGGGAGCAGTACTTC.

V is TRBV12-3 or TRBV12-4 and J is TRBJ1-5; 8 bases line up with TRBD1. CDR3 size: 17 residues. With V trimmed by 1 base and J by 1 base, 6 bases remained unmatched. The CDR3 spells CASSLGGTGGSNQPQHF. The CDR3 DNA reads as TGTGCCAGCAGTTTAGGGGGGACAGGCGGAAGCAATCAGCCCCAGCATTTT.

In its sample, this clonotype was seen a few times. The genes are TRBV19 and TRBJ2-5; 10 nucleotides agree with TRBD1. J gave up 6 bases and V 7 bases, and 8 bases lay outside the gene matches. CDR3 length equals 14 residues. Per the germline V gene, CDR1 is LNHDA and CDR2 is SQIVND (reference sequence). This CDR3 reads CASTPTGGAKTQYF. CDR3 DNA sequence: TGTGCCAGTACTCCGACAGGGGGCGCGAAGACCCAGTACTTC.

The sample holds many counts of this clonotype. V and J are TRBV29-1 and TRBJ2-1; 9 nucleotides line up with TRBD1. V lost 7 bases, J lost 6 bases, and 13 bases stayed unmatched. The CDR3 runs to 15 residues. CDR1 and CDR2 from the germline V gene are SQVTM and ANQGSEA. In DNA form, the CDR3 reads TGCAGCGCTCGACCCCGACAGGGGGATACCAATGAGCAGTTCTTC. Protein product: CSARPRQGDTNEQFF.

This clonotype was picked up many times. The chain combines TRBV20-1 with TRBJ2-3, with TRBD1 as a possible D gene (6 bases). The germline V gene encodes CDR1 DFQATT and CDR2 SNEGSKA (reference sequence). V lost 7 bases, J lost 4 bases, and 9 bases lay in between. CDR3 size: 11 residues. The CDR3 DNA is TGCAGTGGAGGGACACCAGATACGCAGTATTTT. Translating it yields CSGGTPDTQYF.

This clonotype showed up many times. The chain uses TRBV18 and TRBJ1-2; D not certain. There are 13 residues in the CDR3. Trimming shortened V by 3 bases and J by 4 bases, and 9 bases separated the two germline ends. Germline CDR1 KGHSH, CDR2 LQKENI. As DNA, the CDR3 is TGTGCCAGCTCACCCCAGGACGCCTATGGCTACACCTTC. Protein product: CASSPQDAYGYTF.

This clonotype was observed many times. The DNA for the CDR3 is TGCAGCGTTGAATTTCATGGACGGAACACCGGGGAGCTGTTTTTT. It codes for CSVEFHGRNTGELFF. The V call is TRBV29-1, the J call TRBJ2-2; D remains ambiguous. V lost 2 bases and J lost 1, with 11 bases in between. CDR3 length equals 15 residues. Germline loops: CDR1 SQVTM, CDR2 ANQGSEA.

The chain recombines TRBV6-5 with TRBJ1-3; D remains ambiguous. The CDR3 has 16 amino acids. With 0 bases removed from V and 2 bases from J, the gap between germline ends came to 11 bases. Germline CDR1 MNHEY, CDR2 SVGAGI. The CDR3 loop is CASSYSGRFAGNTIYF. The CDR3 bases are TGTGCCAGCAGTTACTCTGGCCGCTTCGCTGGAAACACCATATATTTT.

This clonotype occurred once. The chain joins TRBV27 to TRBJ2-5; D is ambiguous. CDR1 is MNHEY, CDR2 SMNVEV, per germline (reference sequence). V dropped 1 base and J dropped 1 base, with 7 bases sitting between them. The CDR3 is 14 residues long. DNA for the CDR3: TGTGCCAGCAGTTTATGGTTCAGCCAAGAGACCCAGTACTTC. Translating it yields CASSLWFSQETQYF.

This clonotype was observed many times. The gene calls are TRBV2 and TRBJ2-3, with D maybe TRBD2 (5 bases). This CDR3 region has 14 residues. CDR1 SNHLY and CDR2 FYNNEI come from the germline V gene. With 3 bases removed from V and 0 bases from J, the gap between germline ends came to 7 bases. In DNA form, the CDR3 reads TGTGCCAGCAGTGATGACTACAGCACAGATACGCAGTATTTT. Protein sequence: CASSDDYSTDTQYF.

This clonotype was picked up many times. The V call is TRBV20-1, the J call TRBJ2-1; TRBD2 is a possible D gene (7 bases). Germline CDR1 DFQATT, CDR2 SNEGSKA (reference sequence). V was clipped by 2 bases and J by 2 bases, with 19 bases between them. CDR3 length equals 17 residues. CDR3 sequence reads: CSARSPDRGATYNEQFF. CDR3 bases: TGCAGTGCTAGAAGCCCGGACCGGGGGGCCACCTACAATGAGCAGTTCTTC.

A few counts support this clonotype. V gene TRBV6-6 combines with J gene TRBJ1-4; the match to TRBD1 covers 8 bases. V gave up 7 bases and J gave up 5 bases; unmatched junction bases: 6. The CDR3 is 14 amino acids. From germline, CDR1 is MNHNY and CDR2 SVGAGI (reference sequence). For the CDR3, the DNA is TGTGCCAGCATCCCAGGGGGCGTAAATGAAAAACTGTTTTTT. This sequence encodes CASIPGGVNEKLFF.

CDR3 residues: CASSLVFMGQGYNEQFF. The CDR3 DNA follows: TGTGCCAGCAGCTTAGTATTCATGGGACAGGGGTACAATGAGCAGTTCTTC. The V gene is TRBV7-9, the J gene TRBJ2-1; the match to TRBD1 covers 10 bases. The CDR3 covers 17 residues. V lost 1 base to trimming and J lost 4 bases; unmatched junction nucleotides: 7. CDR1 and CDR2 from the germline V gene are SEHNR and FQNEAQ (reference sequence).

The sample holds one count of this clonotype. A much larger clone is a single base away; this may be a read error. The chain employs TRBV24-1 and TRBJ1-5; D may be TRBD1 (5 bases). Trimming pared 5 bases from V and 6 bases from J, leaving 16 bases between. The CDR3 sequence is 15 residues long. From germline, CDR1 is KGHDR and CDR2 SFDVKD. The CDR3 coding sequence is TGTGCCACCAGTGGTCGGCGGGGGTCGGGTCAGCCCCAGCATTTT. Encoded protein: CATSGRRGSGQPQHF.

This clonotype showed up just a few times. V usage is TRBV9 and J usage is TRBJ1-6; no clear D gene. CDR1 and CDR2 (germline): SGDLS, YYNGEE. The V end lost 5 bases, the J end lost 6 bases, and 12 bases lay between the germline ends. This CDR3 is built from 14 residues. In DNA form, the CDR3 reads TGTGCCAGCAGGGGAGACACGCCTAATTCACCCCTCCACTTT. This sequence encodes CASRGDTPNSPLHF. Variable domain in full (rest from reference TRBV9 and TRBJ1-6): DSGVTQTPKHLITATGQRVTLRCSPRSGDLSVYWYQQSLDQGLQFLIQYYNGEERAKGNILERFSAQQFPDLHSELNLSSLELGDSALYFCASRGDTPNSPLHFGNGTRLTVT.